This TCR beta chain was sequenced during a study of Graves' ophthalmopathy and Graves' hyperthyroidism. This clonotype showed up many times. RNA transcripts were the source from which TCR beta CDR3 regions were amplified. The first-round RT-PCR employed HTBI primers together with the Qiagen OneStep RT-PCR kit. A multiplex PCR was then performed as the second round. Each CDR3 protein is one row after TCRdb ran MiXCR on the multiplex PCR reads. The profile shows about 500,000 distinct CDR3 sequences, approximately 14% of them singletons. V was clipped by 10 bases and J by 5 bases; unmatched bases: 4. This CDR3 is 12 amino acids long. Someone took the PBMCs out of around 10 ml of fresh peripheral blood.

The sequenced sample was blood. This sequence joins TRBV12-3 or TRBV12-4 and TRBJ1-5, with 8 bases that match TRBD1. The sequence was collected from a young woman with Graves' ophthalmopathy. CDR3 loop: CAITDRDQPQHF. The CDR3 bases are TGTGCCATTACGGACAGGGATCAGCCCCAGCATTTT.